This T cell receptor (beta chain) was documented in a study of monozygotic twins with inflammatory bowel disease. Regarding this clonotype: Its matching antigen is unknown.

Germline V gene sequence: CDR1 SGHTA, CDR2 FQGNSA. The CDR3 has 15 amino acids. In preparing each TCR library, 3,000 to 4,500 ng of total RNA was used. UMIs containing a 6-nucleotide sample barcode were added via template switching. TCRdb reprocessed the 5' RACE reads and reports one entry per CDR3 protein, with no DNA. Seen in this sample are around 450,000 distinct CDR3 sequences; the ten most common clones hold approximately 2.4%. Findings and caveats of the study: Support was absent for any single strong signal or clonotype linked to IBD.

This receptor was taken from a human donor with ulcerative colitis or Crohn's disease, or a healthy co-twin of an affected twin (not recorded which). The sequenced material came from blood. The chain employs TRBV7-2 and TRBJ2-7; TCRdb returns TRBD2, unconfirmable since there is no DNA. CDR3: CASSARTSGSYEQYF.